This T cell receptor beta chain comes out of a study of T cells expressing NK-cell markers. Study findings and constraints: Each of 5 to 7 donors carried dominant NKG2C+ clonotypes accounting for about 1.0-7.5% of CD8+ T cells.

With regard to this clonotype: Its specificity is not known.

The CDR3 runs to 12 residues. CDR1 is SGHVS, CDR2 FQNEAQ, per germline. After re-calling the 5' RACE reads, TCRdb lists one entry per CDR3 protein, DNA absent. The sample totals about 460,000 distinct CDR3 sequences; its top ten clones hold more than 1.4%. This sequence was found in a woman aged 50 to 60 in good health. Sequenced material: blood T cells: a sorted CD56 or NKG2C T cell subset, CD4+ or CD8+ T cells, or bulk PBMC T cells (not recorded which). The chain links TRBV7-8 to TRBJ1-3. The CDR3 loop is CASSLGVNTIYF.